The rows below give T cell receptor beta chains drawn from one sample of a study of T-cell reconstitution after alpha-beta-depleted transplantation in children. TCRdb reprocessed the PCR reads with MiXCR, giving one entry per CDR3 protein. The sample yields 95,000 to 150,000 distinct CDR3 sequences, under 30% seen once. The source material was PBMCs, mostly from graft donor cells, sampled 180 days after TCRalphabeta/CD19-depleted stem cell transplant. The receptor set was obtained from a male patient aged 2-10 years who had a stem cell transplant for chronic granulomatous disease, so the T cells may come from the graft donor. Each CDR3 is given with its conserved first and last residue. D genes are given only for firm matches. Not every row has a clone size; where given, it reads once, few, many or a size class.

abundance | d_gene | j_gene | v_gene | CDR3aa | CDR3nt
few | TRBD1 | TRBJ1-1 | TRBV20-1 | CSAGRGTANTEAFF | TGCAGTGCTGGGAGAGGGACAGCGAACACTGAAGCTTTCTTT
many | - | TRBJ2-7 | TRBV20-1 | CSAARHQIYYEQYF | TGCAGTGCTGCTAGACACCAAATTTATTACGAGCAGTACTTC
few | - | TRBJ2-5 | TRBV27 | CASSSGPPSGTQYF | TGTGCCAGCAGTTCAGGTCCCCCCAGCGGGACCCAGTACTTC
- | - | TRBJ2-2 | TRBV19 | CASSPTGLSGELFF | TGTGCCAGTAGTCCGACAGGTCTGTCAGGGGAGCTGTTTTTT
few | TRBD1 | TRBJ2-7 | TRBV10-2 | CASSDRQGAFEQYF | TGCGCCAGCAGTGACAGACAGGGGGCCTTCGAGCAGTACTTC
- | - | TRBJ2-3 | TRBV28 | CASTPEGRMGAGTDTQYF | TGTGCCAGCACTCCGGAGGGCCGGATGGGGGCCGGCACAGATACGCAGTATTTT
- | - | TRBJ2-1 | TRBV27 | CASSLSRVPNEQFF | TGTGCCAGCAGTTTGTCCAGGGTTCCCAATGAGCAGTTCTTC
many | TRBD1 | TRBJ2-7 | TRBV20-1 | CSAPLAGGNEQYF | TGCAGTGCCCCCTTGGCAGGGGGCAATGAGCAGTACTTC
few | - | TRBJ1-4 | TRBV18 | CASSPLVPGANEKLFF | TGTGCCAGCTCACCCCTGGTGCCAGGGGCTAATGAAAAACTGTTTTTT
many | - | TRBJ1-6 | TRBV3-1 | CASRSSGDYSPLHF | TGTGCCAGCCGAAGTTCGGGGGATTACTCACCCCTCCACTTT
- | - | TRBJ2-7 | TRBV4-1 | CASSQVIPSYEQYF | TGCGCCAGCAGCCAAGTAATACCGTCCTACGAGCAGTACTTC
- | - | TRBJ2-1 | TRBV7-2 | CASSLGIARNEQFF | TGTGCCAGCAGCTTAGGCATCGCGCGCAATGAGCAGTTCTTC
many | - | TRBJ2-1 | TRBV5-1 | CASSLTGKVNEQFF | TGCGCCAGCAGCTTGACAGGGAAGGTCAATGAGCAGTTCTTC
- | - | TRBJ1-6 | TRBV6-5 | CASSYPPQGNNSPLHF | TGTGCCAGCAGCTATCCCCCCCAGGGCAATAATTCACCCCTCCACTTT
few | TRBD1 | TRBJ1-2 | TRBV5-8 | CASSLGTGGRYGYTF | TGTGCCAGCAGCTTGGGGACAGGGGGCCGGTATGGCTACACCTTC
many | - | TRBJ1-1 | TRBV7-9 | CASRGPPTMNTEAFF | TGTGCCAGCAGAGGCCCGCCAACGATGAACACTGAAGCTTTCTTT
- | TRBD1 | TRBJ2-5 | TRBV27 | CASSLLRGRGQETQYF | TGTGCCAGCAGTTTATTAAGGGGGCGAGGGCAAGAGACCCAGTACTTC
many | - | TRBJ2-7 | TRBV27 | CASRLRVGEIHEQYF | TGTGCCAGCAGACTCCGGGTGGGAGAAATTCACGAGCAGTACTTC
many | - | TRBJ2-5 | TRBV28 | CASSSRGETQYF | TGTGCCAGCAGTTCCCGGGGGGAGACCCAGTACTTC
many | - | TRBJ2-5 | TRBV12-3/TRBV12-4 | CASSFGETQYF | TGTGCCAGCAGTTTTGGTGAGACCCAGTACTTC
few | TRBD1 | TRBJ2-1 | TRBV7-8 | CASSLYRGGEQFF | TGTGCCAGCAGCCTATACAGGGGTGGTGAGCAGTTCTTC
many | TRBD2 | TRBJ2-1 | TRBV20-1 | CSAGSSGGYNEQFF | TGCAGTGCTGGATCTAGCGGGGGTTACAATGAGCAGTTCTTC
many | - | TRBJ2-7 | TRBV20-1 | CSAAWGAEQYF | TGCAGTGCTGCATGGGGGGCCGAGCAGTACTTC
- | - | TRBJ1-2 | TRBV7-3 | CASSLTAGAKRANYGYTF | TGTGCCAGCAGCTTAACGGCGGGGGCCAAACGGGCTAACTATGGCTACACCTTC
many | TRBD2 | TRBJ2-1 | TRBV3-1 | CASSQEILAGGDEQFF | TGTGCCAGCAGCCAAGAAATATTAGCGGGGGGCGATGAGCAGTTCTTC
many | - | TRBJ1-3 | TRBV12-3/TRBV12-4 | CASTPLRNSGNTIYF | TGTGCCAGCACCCCCCTCAGGAACTCTGGAAACACCATATATTTT
- | TRBD1 | TRBJ1-5 | TRBV18 | CASSPPGQGGQPQHF | TGTGCCAGCTCACCACCAGGACAGGGCGGCCAGCCCCAGCATTTT
few | - | TRBJ2-5 | TRBV5-1 | CASSLSQETQYF | TGCGCCAGCAGCTTAAGTCAAGAGACCCAGTACTTC
- | - | TRBJ2-7 | TRBV18 | CASSPRDDYEQYF | TGTGCCAGCTCACCACGGGATGACTACGAGCAGTACTTC
many | - | TRBJ2-5 | TRBV11-2 | CASSLAPQETQYF | TGTGCCAGCAGCCTAGCCCCCCAAGAGACCCAGTACTTC
few | - | TRBJ2-1 | TRBV12-3/TRBV12-4 | CASNPGTSYNEQFF | TGTGCCAGCAATCCCGGGACTTCCTACAATGAGCAGTTCTTC
few | - | TRBJ1-2 | TRBV5-1 | CASSPRRAPSLYGYTF | TGCGCCAGCAGCCCCAGGCGCGCACCGTCCCTTTATGGCTACACCTTC
many | - | TRBJ2-7 | TRBV27 | CASSPHHQPNWAYEQYF | TGTGCCAGCAGTCCCCACCACCAGCCAAATTGGGCCTACGAGCAGTACTTC
many | - | TRBJ1-5 | TRBV27 | CASSFAGNQPQHF | TGTGCCAGCAGTTTTGCGGGGAATCAGCCCCAGCATTTT
- | - | TRBJ1-2 | TRBV6-5 | CASSYSQGAGGYTF | TGTGCCAGCAGTTACTCACAGGGAGCTGGTGGCTACACCTTC
many | - | TRBJ2-7 | TRBV5-1 | CASSLDSIKIWYF | TGCGCCAGCAGCTTGGACAGCATAAAGATTTGGTACTTC
many | TRBD1 | TRBJ2-7 | TRBV20-1 | CSASPGQTYEQYF | TGCAGTGCTAGCCCGGGACAGACCTACGAGCAGTACTTC
many | TRBD1 | TRBJ2-1 | TRBV25-1 | CASSDAIGQGAGNEQFF | TGTGCCAGCAGTGATGCGATAGGACAGGGGGCTGGCAATGAGCAGTTCTTC
- | TRBD2 | TRBJ2-3 | TRBV4-2 | CASSQESGGRARKDTQYF | TGTGCCAGCAGCCAAGAGTCGGGCGGGAGGGCCCGAAAAGATACGCAGTATTTT
- | - | TRBJ2-1 | TRBV7-2 | CASSSIPSSYNEQFF | TGTGCCAGCAGCTCCATACCGAGCTCCTACAATGAGCAGTTCTTC
- | TRBD2 | TRBJ2-1 | TRBV12-3/TRBV12-4 | CASRSAGGGKEAEQFF | TGTGCCAGCCGTTCCGCGGGGGGAGGGAAAGAGGCCGAGCAGTTCTTC
- | - | TRBJ2-1 | TRBV9 | CASSARSAGIYNEQFF | TGTGCCAGCAGCGCCAGGTCGGCGGGAATCTACAATGAGCAGTTCTTC
- | - | TRBJ2-1 | TRBV7-6 | CASSLVSNEQFF | TGTGCCAGCAGCTTAGTTAGCAATGAGCAGTTCTTC
many | TRBD2 | TRBJ2-7 | TRBV20-1 | CSARTSGTYEQYF | TGCAGTGCAAGGACTAGCGGGACCTACGAGCAGTACTTC
- | TRBD1 | TRBJ2-1 | TRBV6-1 | CASTPRDRGEQFF | TGTGCCAGCACCCCGAGGGACAGGGGAGAGCAGTTCTTC
many | TRBD2 | TRBJ2-5 | TRBV11-2 | CASSLDRGGGLETQYF | TGTGCCAGCAGCCTAGATCGCGGCGGGGGGTTAGAGACCCAGTACTTC
many | TRBD2 | TRBJ2-5 | TRBV29-1 | CSVSGRASETQYF | TGCAGCGTTAGCGGGAGGGCCTCAGAGACCCAGTACTTC
many | - | TRBJ2-7 | TRBV5-1 | CASSVTYEQYF | TGCGCCAGCAGCGTAACGTACGAGCAGTACTTC
- | - | TRBJ2-7 | TRBV29-1 | CSVVVGRGYEQYF | TGCAGCGTTGTTGTAGGGCGAGGCTACGAGCAGTACTTC
- | TRBD1 | TRBJ1-2 | TRBV12-3/TRBV12-4 | CASSLIAPLAGQGYGYTF | TGTGCCAGCAGTTTAATCGCCCCCCTTGCGGGACAGGGCTATGGCTACACCTTC
many | TRBD1 | TRBJ1-6 | TRBV29-1 | CSVDRRTGSSSYNSPLHF | TGCAGCGTTGATCGGAGGACAGGGTCCAGCTCCTATAATTCACCCCTCCACTTT
many | - | TRBJ2-7 | TRBV5-1 | CASSLDATYEQYF | TGCGCCAGCAGCTTGGACGCTACATACGAGCAGTACTTC
- | TRBD2 | TRBJ2-3 | TRBV12-3/TRBV12-4 | CASSPSPRLAGSTDTQYF | TGTGCCAGCAGTCCCTCTCCTCGACTAGCGGGAAGCACAGATACGCAGTATTTT
few | - | TRBJ2-5 | TRBV29-1 | CSVALPETQYF | TGCAGCGTTGCCCTCCCTGAGACCCAGTACTTC
- | - | TRBJ1-3 | TRBV12-3/TRBV12-4 | CASSVGTRSGNTIYF | TGTGCCAGCAGCGTCGGGACGAGATCTGGAAACACCATATATTTT
- | TRBD2 | TRBJ2-2 | TRBV3-1 | CASSFGRAGELFF | TGTGCCAGCAGCTTCGGGAGGGCCGGGGAGCTGTTTTTT
many | TRBD1 | TRBJ2-4 | TRBV12-3/TRBV12-4 | CASSPQQGVGIQYF | TGTGCCAGCAGTCCCCAACAGGGGGTGGGCATTCAGTACTTC
- | TRBD1 | TRBJ2-7 | TRBV18 | CASSPGTGHEQYF | TGTGCCAGCTCACCTGGGACAGGGCACGAGCAGTACTTC
few | - | TRBJ2-1 | TRBV5-6 | CASSLPWDEQFF | TGTGCCAGCAGCCTCCCGTGGGATGAGCAGTTCTTC
few | - | TRBJ1-5 | TRBV29-1 | CSVTGGPQHF | TGCAGCGTTACGGGCGGGCCCCAGCATTTT